These 12 T cell receptor beta chains share one sample of origin, sequenced in a study of cytomegalovirus exposure and HLA in healthy donors. 60 Vbeta and 13 Jbeta primers were used in PCR. Libraries were prepared by immunoSEQ multiplex PCR; TCRdb keeps only in-frame clonotypes and omits some of them. The data show 130,000 to 150,000 clones, about four fifths seen once. Specimen: PBMCs. The source is a woman aged 18-30 years in good health and CMV-seropositive.

The chain combines TRBV6-5 with TRBJ1-2, with 8 positions matching TRBD1. J gave up 0 bases and V 5 bases, and 5 bases lay outside the gene matches. This CDR3 spans 15 amino acids. CDR1 MNHEY and CDR2 SVGAGI come from the germline V gene. This CDR3 reads CASSPTGVANYGYTF. The CDR3 DNA reads TGTGCCAGCAGTCCGACAGGGGTGGCTAACTATGGCTACACCTTC.

The chain has TRBV5-1 and TRBJ2-3, with D maybe TRBD2 (6 bases). The CDR3 is 14 amino acids. V gave up 0 bases and J gave up 6 bases, with 11 bases separating them. Germline CDR1 is SGHRS and CDR2 is YFSETQ. The chain's CDR3 is CASSLASGGDTQYF. CDR3 DNA: TGCGCCAGCAGCTTGGCCTCCGGAGGGGATACGCAGTATTTT.

The gene calls are TRBV28 and TRBJ1-2, with D hard to call. V lost 5 bases and J 3 bases, leaving 16 bases between the germline ends. The CDR3 runs to 15 residues. Germline loops: CDR1 MDHEN, CDR2 SYDVKM. The CDR3 coding sequence is TGTGCCAGCAGTGACCCTCTTGGAGATTACTATGGCTACACCTTC. Encoded protein: CASSDPLGDYYGYTF.

CDR3 nucleotide sequence: TGTGCCTGGAGCCCCTTATCAGATGAAAAACTGTTTTTT. Its protein is CAWSPLSDEKLFF. V usage is TRBV30 and J usage is TRBJ1-4; no definite D call. V was pared by 3 bases and J by 6 bases, with 11 bases between. The CDR3 is made up of 13 amino acids. Germline CDR1 reads GTSNPN; CDR2 reads SVGIG (reference sequence). Drawing the rest from reference TRBV30 and TRBJ1-4, the complete variable domain is SQTIHQWPATLVQPVGSPLSLECTVEGTSNPNLYWYRQAAGRGLQLLFYSVGIGQISSEVPQNLSASRPQDRQFILSSKKLLLSDSGFYLCAWSPLSDEKLFFGSGTQLSVL.

CDR3 sequence (DNA): TGTGCCAGCAGCCCACGAGGGACAGGGGACGGCTACACCTTC. Its translation is CASSPRGTGDGYTF. The V gene is TRBV7-9, the J gene TRBJ1-2; TRBD1 aligns across 10 bases. This CDR3 is built from 14 residues. Trimming cost V 5 bases and J 8 bases; bases outside gene matches: 8. The germline gives CDR1 SEHNR, CDR2 FQNEAQ (reference sequence).

Remarks on this clone: At one end the junction does not follow the germline gene, possibly because of a read error. V is TRBV7-9 and J is TRBJ1-6; 10 bases map to TRBD1. The germline V gene encodes CDR1 SEHNR and CDR2 FQNEAQ (reference sequence). The CDR3 length is 13 residues. CDR3: CSSGDRGFSPLHF. CDR3 nucleotides: TGTTCCAGCGGGGACAGGGGTTTTTCACCCCTCCACTTT.

The V gene is TRBV6-1, the J gene TRBJ2-2; TRBD1 might be the D (5 bases). V was shortened by 4 bases and J by 1 base, with 10 bases between the two germline ends. This CDR3 contains 15 residues. CDR1 is MNHNS and CDR2 is SASEGT in the germline V gene. CDR3 DNA sequence: TGTGCCAGCAGTGTAGACAGCTTGAACACCGGGGAGCTGTTTTTT. Translation: CASSVDSLNTGELFF.

This chain connects TRBV5-5 to TRBJ1-5; D is ambiguous. Trimming removed 0 bases at V and 3 bases at J, with 7 bases between. The CDR3 sequence is 14 residues long. Per germline, CDR1 SGHKS and CDR2 YYEKEE (reference sequence). CDR3 in amino acids: CASSLDGLNQPQHF. For the CDR3, the DNA is TGTGCCAGCAGCTTGGATGGACTCAATCAGCCCCAGCATTTT.

The rearrangement links TRBV28 to TRBJ1-3; no clear D gene. This CDR3 region has 12 residues. In germline, CDR1 is MDHEN, CDR2 SYDVKM. Trimming shortened V by 6 bases and J by 8 bases, and 11 bases separated the two germline ends. The CDR3 loop is CASRPHRDTIYF. Written as DNA, the CDR3 is TGTGCCAGCAGACCTCACAGAGACACCATATATTTT.

Only one count was recorded for this clone. The chain carries TRBV11-2 and TRBJ2-7, with 8 bases fitting TRBD2. Trimming removed 3 bases from V and 1 base from J; junction bases left unmatched: 8. This CDR3 is 16 amino acids long. The germline V gene has CDR1 SGHAT and CDR2 FQNNGV. As DNA, the CDR3 is TGTGCCAGCAGCTTGGAGTCGGGGGGGCGATCCTACGAGCAGTACTTC. It specifies CASSLESGGRSYEQYF.

The chain employs TRBV5-1 and TRBJ2-1; 7 nucleotides line up with TRBD1. Trimming at V came to 1 base and at J to 6 bases, leaving 10 bases not matched to a gene. The CDR3 has 16 residues. Germline V gene lookup returns CDR1 SGHRS and CDR2 YFSETQ. The CDR3, as DNA: TGCGCCAGCAGCTTGTCGACAGGGTATACGGGCAATGAGCAGTTCTTC. Amino acids: CASSLSTGYTGNEQFF.

The gene calls are TRBV6-1 and TRBJ1-6; possibly TRBD1 for D (5 bases). The CDR3 extends over 15 amino acids. V lost 2 bases, J lost 9 bases, and 14 bases lay in between. CDR1 and CDR2 from the germline V gene are MNHNS and SASEGT. This chain's CDR3 is CASSESGGAVSPLHF. CDR3 coding DNA: TGTGCCAGCAGTGAAAGTGGAGGGGCCGTTTCACCCCTCCACTTT.